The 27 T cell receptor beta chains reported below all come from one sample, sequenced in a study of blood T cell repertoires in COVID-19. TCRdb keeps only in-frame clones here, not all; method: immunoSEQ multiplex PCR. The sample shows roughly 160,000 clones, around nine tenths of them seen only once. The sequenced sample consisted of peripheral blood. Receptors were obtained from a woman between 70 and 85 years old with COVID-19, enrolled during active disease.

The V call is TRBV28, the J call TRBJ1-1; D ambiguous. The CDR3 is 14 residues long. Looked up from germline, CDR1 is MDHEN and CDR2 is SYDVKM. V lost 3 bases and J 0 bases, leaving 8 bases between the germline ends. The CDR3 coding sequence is TGTGCCAGCAGTTTCCCCAACTTGAACACTGAAGCTTTCTTT. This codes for CASSFPNLNTEAFF.

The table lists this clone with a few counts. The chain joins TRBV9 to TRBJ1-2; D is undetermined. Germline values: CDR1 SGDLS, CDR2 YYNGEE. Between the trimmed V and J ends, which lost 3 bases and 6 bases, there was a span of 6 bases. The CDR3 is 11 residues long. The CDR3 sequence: CASSAPDGYTF. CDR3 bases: TGTGCCAGCAGCGCCCCGGATGGCTACACCTTC.

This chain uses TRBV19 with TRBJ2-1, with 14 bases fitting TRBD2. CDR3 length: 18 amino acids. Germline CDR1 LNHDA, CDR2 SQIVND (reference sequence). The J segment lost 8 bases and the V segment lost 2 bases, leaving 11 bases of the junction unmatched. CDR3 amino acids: CASSIPLGTSGGGYEQFF. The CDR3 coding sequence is TGTGCCAGTAGTATACCCCTCGGGACTAGCGGGGGAGGGTATGAGCAGTTCTTC.

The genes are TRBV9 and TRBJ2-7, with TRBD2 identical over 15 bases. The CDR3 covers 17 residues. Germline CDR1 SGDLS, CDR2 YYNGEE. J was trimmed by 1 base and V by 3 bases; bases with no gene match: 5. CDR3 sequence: CASSDGLAGGLSYEQYF. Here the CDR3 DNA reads TGTGCCAGCAGCGACGGACTAGCGGGGGGGCTTTCCTACGAGCAGTACTTC.

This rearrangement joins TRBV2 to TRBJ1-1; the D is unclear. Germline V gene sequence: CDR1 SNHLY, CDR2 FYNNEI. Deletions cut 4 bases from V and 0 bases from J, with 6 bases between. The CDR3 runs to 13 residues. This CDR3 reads CASSAEVNTEAFF. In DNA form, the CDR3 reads TGTGCCAGCAGTGCTGAGGTGAACACTGAAGCTTTCTTT.

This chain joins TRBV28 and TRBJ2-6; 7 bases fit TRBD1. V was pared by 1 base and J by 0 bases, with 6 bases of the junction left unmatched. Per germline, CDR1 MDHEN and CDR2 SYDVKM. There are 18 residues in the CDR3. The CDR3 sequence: CASSLLGTVSSGANVLTF. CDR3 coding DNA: TGTGCCAGCAGTTTATTGGGGACAGTTAGCTCTGGGGCCAACGTCCTGACTTTC.

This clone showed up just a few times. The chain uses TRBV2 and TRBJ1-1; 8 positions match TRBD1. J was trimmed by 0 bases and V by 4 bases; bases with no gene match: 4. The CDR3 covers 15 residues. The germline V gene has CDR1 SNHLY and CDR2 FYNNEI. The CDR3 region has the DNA TGTGCCAGCAGTGGGGACAGGTCCATGAACACTGAAGCTTTCTTT. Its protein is CASSGDRSMNTEAFF.

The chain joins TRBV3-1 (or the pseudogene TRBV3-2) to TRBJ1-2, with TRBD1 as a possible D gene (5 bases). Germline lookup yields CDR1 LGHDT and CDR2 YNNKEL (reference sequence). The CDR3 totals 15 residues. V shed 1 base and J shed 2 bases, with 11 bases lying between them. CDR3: CASSQAAGGNYGYTF. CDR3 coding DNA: TGTGCCAGCAGCCAAGCGGCGGGGGGAAACTATGGCTACACCTTC.

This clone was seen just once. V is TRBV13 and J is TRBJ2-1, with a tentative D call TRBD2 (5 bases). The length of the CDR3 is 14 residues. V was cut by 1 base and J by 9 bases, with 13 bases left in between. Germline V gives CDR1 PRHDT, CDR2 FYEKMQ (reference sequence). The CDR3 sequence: CASSLAHLGVEQFF. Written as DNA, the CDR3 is TGTGCCAGCAGCTTAGCCCACCTCGGGGTTGAGCAGTTCTTC.

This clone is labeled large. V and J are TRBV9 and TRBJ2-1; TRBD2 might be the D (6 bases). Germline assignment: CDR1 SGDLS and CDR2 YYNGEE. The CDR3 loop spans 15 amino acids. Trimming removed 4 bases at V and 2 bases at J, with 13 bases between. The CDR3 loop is CASSTGASAYNEQFF. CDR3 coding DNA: TGTGCCAGCAGCACTGGGGCTAGCGCCTACAATGAGCAGTTCTTC.

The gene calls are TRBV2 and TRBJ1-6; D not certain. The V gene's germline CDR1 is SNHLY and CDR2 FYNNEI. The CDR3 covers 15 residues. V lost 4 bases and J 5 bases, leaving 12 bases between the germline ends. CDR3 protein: CASSGREGDNSPLHF. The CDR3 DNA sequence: TGTGCCAGCAGTGGCCGGGAGGGAGATAATTCACCCCTCCACTTT.

The CDR3 nucleotides read TGTGCCAGCGGGGGCCCGGGAGGGGGAACTAATGAGCAGTTCTTC. Encoded protein: CASGGPGGGTNEQFF. The chain joins TRBV6-5 to TRBJ2-1, with TRBD2 identical over 8 bases. Trimming removed 8 bases from V and 7 bases from J; junction bases left unmatched: 13. The CDR3 consists of 15 residues. CDR1 and CDR2 (germline): MNHEY, SVGAGI.

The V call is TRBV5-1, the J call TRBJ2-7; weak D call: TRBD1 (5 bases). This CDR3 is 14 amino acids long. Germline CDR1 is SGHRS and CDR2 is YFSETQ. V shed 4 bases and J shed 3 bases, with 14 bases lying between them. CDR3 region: CASSPLSDSYEQYF. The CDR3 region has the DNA TGCGCCAGCAGCCCCCTCTCCGACAGCTACGAGCAGTACTTC.

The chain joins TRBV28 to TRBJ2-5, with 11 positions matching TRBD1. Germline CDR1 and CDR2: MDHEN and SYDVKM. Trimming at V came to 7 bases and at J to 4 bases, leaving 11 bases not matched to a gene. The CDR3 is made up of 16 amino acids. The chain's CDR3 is CASTSGGTGGLETQYF. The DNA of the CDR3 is TGTGCCAGCACCTCGGGGGGGACAGGGGGTCTAGAGACCCAGTACTTC.

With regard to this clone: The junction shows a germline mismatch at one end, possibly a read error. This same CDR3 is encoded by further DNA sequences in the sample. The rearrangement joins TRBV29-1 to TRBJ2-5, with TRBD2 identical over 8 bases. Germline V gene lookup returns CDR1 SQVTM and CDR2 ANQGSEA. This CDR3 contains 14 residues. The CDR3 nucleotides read TGCCGCGTGGGGGCCCCGGGGGGGGCCGAGACCCAGTACTTC. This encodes CRVGAPGGAETQYF.

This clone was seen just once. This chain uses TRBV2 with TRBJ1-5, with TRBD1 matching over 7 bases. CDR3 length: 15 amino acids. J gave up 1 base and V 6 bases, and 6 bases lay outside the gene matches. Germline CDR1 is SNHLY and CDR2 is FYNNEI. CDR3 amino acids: CASREQGISNQPQHF. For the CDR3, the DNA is TGTGCCAGCAGGGAACAGGGGATAAGCAATCAGCCCCAGCATTTT. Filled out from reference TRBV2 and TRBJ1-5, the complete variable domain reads EPEVTQTPSHQVTQMGQEVILRCVPISNHLYFYWYRQILGQKVEFLVSFYNNEISEKSEIFDDQFSVERPDGSNFTLKIRSTKLEDSAMYFCASREQGISNQPQHFGDGTRLSIL.

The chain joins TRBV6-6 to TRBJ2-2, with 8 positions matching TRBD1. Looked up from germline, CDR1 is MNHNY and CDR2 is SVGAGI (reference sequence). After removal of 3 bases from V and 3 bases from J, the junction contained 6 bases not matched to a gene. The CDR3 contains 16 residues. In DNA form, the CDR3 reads TGTGCCAGCAGTTATGGACAGGGAGTTTACACCGGGGAGCTGTTTTTT. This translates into CASSYGQGVYTGELFF.

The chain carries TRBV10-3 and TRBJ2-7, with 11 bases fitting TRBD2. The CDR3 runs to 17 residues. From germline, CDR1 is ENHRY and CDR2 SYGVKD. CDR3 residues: CAQTWGLAGGFTYEQYF. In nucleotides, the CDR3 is TGTGCGCAAACATGGGGGCTAGCGGGGGGATTTACCTACGAGCAGTACTTC.

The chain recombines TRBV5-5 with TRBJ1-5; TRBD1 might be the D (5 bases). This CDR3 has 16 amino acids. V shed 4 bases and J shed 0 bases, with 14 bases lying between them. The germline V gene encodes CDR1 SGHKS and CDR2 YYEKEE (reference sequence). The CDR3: CASSRGQGDSNQPQHF. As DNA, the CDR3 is TGTGCCAGCAGCCGCGGACAAGGTGATAGCAATCAGCCCCAGCATTTT.

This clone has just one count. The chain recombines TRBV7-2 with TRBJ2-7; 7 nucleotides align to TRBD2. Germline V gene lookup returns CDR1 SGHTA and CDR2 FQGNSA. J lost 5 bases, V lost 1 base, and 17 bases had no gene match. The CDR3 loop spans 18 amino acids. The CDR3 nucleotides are TGTGCCAGCAGCTTAGGCTTCATCAGGAGCGGGGCGTCCCACGAGCAGTACTTC. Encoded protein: CASSLGFIRSGASHEQYF.

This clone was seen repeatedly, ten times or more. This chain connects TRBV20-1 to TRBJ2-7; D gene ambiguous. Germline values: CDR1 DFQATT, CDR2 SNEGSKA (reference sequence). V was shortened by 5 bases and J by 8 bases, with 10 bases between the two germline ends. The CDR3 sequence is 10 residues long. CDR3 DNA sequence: TGCAGTGCTGGCGGAGCCCAGCAGTACTTC. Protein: CSAGGAQQYF.

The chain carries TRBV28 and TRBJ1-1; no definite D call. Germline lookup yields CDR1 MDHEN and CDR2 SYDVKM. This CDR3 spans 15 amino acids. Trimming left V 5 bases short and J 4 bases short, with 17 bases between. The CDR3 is CASSGPTRVSTEAFF. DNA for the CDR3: TGTGCCAGCAGTGGCCCGACGAGGGTAAGCACTGAAGCTTTCTTT.

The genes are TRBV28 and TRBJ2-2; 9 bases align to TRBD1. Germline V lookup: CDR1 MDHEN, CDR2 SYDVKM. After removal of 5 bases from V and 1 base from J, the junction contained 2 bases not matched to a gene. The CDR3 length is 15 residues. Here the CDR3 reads CASSGQGMNTGELFF. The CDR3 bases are TGTGCCAGCAGTGGACAGGGGATGAACACCGGGGAGCTGTTTTTT.

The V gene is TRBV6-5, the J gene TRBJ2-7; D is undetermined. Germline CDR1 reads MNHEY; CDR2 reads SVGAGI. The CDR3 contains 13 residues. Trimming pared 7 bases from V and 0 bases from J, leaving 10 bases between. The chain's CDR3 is CASTVRSSYEQYF. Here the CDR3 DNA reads TGTGCCAGCACCGTTAGGAGCTCCTACGAGCAGTACTTC.

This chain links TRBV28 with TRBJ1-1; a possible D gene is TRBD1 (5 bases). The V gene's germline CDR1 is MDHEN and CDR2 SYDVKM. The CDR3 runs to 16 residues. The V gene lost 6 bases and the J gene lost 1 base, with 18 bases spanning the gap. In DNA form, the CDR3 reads TGTGCCAGCAGCCCGGAGGGGAAGGCAAGGAACACTGAAGCTTTCTTT. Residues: CASSPEGKARNTEAFF.

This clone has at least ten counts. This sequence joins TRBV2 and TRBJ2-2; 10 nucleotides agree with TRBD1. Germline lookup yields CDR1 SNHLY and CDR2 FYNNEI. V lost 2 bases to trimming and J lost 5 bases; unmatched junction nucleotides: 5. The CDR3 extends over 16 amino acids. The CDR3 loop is CASSEWDRGVTGELFF. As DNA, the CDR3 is TGTGCCAGCAGTGAATGGGACAGGGGTGTTACCGGGGAGCTGTTTTTT.

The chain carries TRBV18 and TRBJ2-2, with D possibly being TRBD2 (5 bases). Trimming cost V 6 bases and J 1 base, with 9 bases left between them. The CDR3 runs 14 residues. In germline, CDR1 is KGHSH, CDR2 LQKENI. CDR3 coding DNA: TGTGCCAGCTCGGAGGCGGGGAACACCGGGGAGCTGTTTTTT. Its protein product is CASSEAGNTGELFF.